The 14 T cell receptor beta chains in this list originate from one sample, sequenced in a study of TIL therapy for anti-PD-1-resistant metastatic lung cancer. Time point denoted: pre-treatment sample, taken before nivolumab and TIL therapy. The immunoSEQ assay was v3. The data were produced by immunoSEQ multiplex PCR, yet TCRdb's version contains in-frame clones alone and is incomplete. The table has 40,000 to 60,000 clones, less than 80% seen once; the top ten hold around 4.8%. Specimen: blood, collected at baseline. These receptors all stem from a woman between 30 and 80 years old with non-small cell lung cancer.

The table lists this clone with a few counts. The chain employs TRBV2 and TRBJ2-2; 7 bases match TRBD1. Germline-derived CDR1 and CDR2 are SNHLY and FYNNEI. The CDR3 contains 15 residues. J lost 0 bases, V lost 6 bases, and 4 bases had no gene match. The CDR3: CASRPGTANTGELFF. CDR3 in DNA: TGTGCCAGCAGGCCCGGGACAGCGAACACCGGGGAGCTGTTTTTT.

There are a few counts of this clone. One end of the junction fails to match germline, which may point to a read error. The chain links TRBV4-1 to TRBJ1-4; no reliable D call. CDR1 is MGHRA and CDR2 is YSYEKL in the germline V gene. The CDR3 sequence is 19 residues long. CDR3 DNA sequence: TGCGCCAGCACCCAATACTGGAGGGTTATTATTGCAACTAATGAAAAACTGTTTTTT. Amino acids: CASTQYWRVIIATNEKLFF.

The chain recombines TRBV5-4 with TRBJ2-3; 12 bases agree with TRBD2. This CDR3 region has 15 residues. The V gene end was trimmed by 2 bases and the J gene end by 4 bases; junction bases not matched to a gene: 2. Per the germline V gene, CDR1 is SGHNT and CDR2 is YYREEE (reference sequence). The CDR3 loop is CASSFLAGGPDTQYF. The CDR3, as DNA: TGTGCCAGCAGCTTTCTAGCGGGAGGGCCAGATACGCAGTATTTT. Together with reference TRBV5-4 and TRBJ2-3, the CDR3 gives the full variable domain: ETGVTQSPTHLIKTRGQQVTLRCSSQSGHNTVSWYQQALGQGPQFIFQYYREEENGRGNFPPRFSGLQFPNYSSELNVNALELDDSALYLCASSFLAGGPDTQYFGPGTRLTVL.

V and J are TRBV29-1 and TRBJ1-1, with 7 bases that match TRBD1. The CDR3 spans 13 residues. Germline V lookup: CDR1 SQVTM, CDR2 ANQGSEA. V lost 7 bases and J lost 3; bases outside the gene matches: 8. The CDR3 sequence is CSGGRQGDTEAFF. The CDR3 bases are TGCAGCGGCGGACGCCAGGGGGACACTGAAGCTTTCTTT.

The V and J genes are TRBV30 and TRBJ1-2, with D maybe TRBD1 (6 bases). V gave up 8 bases and J gave up 0 bases, with 19 bases separating them. The germline V gene encodes CDR1 GTSNPN and CDR2 SVGIG (reference sequence). The CDR3 is 15 residues long. Here the CDR3 reads CAGRGQNPSNYGYTF. CDR3 nucleotides: TGTGCCGGAAGGGGACAAAATCCCTCTAACTATGGCTACACCTTC. Filled out from reference TRBV30 and TRBJ1-2, the complete variable domain reads SQTIHQWPATLVQPVGSPLSLECTVEGTSNPNLYWYRQAAGRGLQLLFYSVGIGQISSEVPQNLSASRPQDRQFILSSKKLLLSDSGFYLCAGRGQNPSNYGYTFGSGTRLTVV.

The CDR3 region has the DNA TGTGCCAGCAGGGGAAGAGGACGTAGTCCTTCTGGGGCCAACGTCCTGACTTTC. Protein product: CASRGRGRSPSGANVLTF. This rearrangement joins TRBV28 to TRBJ2-6; D is ambiguous. This CDR3 has 18 residues. V gave up 6 bases and J gave up 1 base, with 19 bases separating them. Germline CDR1 MDHEN, CDR2 SYDVKM.

This clone was recorded a few times. J is TRBJ1-6 and V is TRBV13, with D hard to call. The CDR3 sequence is 15 residues long. The V and J ends lost 5 bases and 8 bases respectively, with 16 bases between them. The germline V gene has CDR1 PRHDT and CDR2 FYEKMQ (reference sequence). The CDR3 here is CASSATSRGDSPLHF. CDR3 DNA: TGTGCCAGCAGCGCAACCTCCCGCGGGGATTCACCCCTCCACTTT.

Only a few counts were recorded for this clone. The V call is TRBV10-3, the J call TRBJ1-3; D unresolved. Trimming cost V 3 bases and J 0 bases, with 6 bases left between them. The CDR3 has 14 amino acids. CDR1 and CDR2 (germline): ENHRY, SYGVKD. Here the CDR3 reads CAISDGSSGNTIYF. CDR3 DNA: TGTGCCATCAGTGACGGGAGCTCTGGAAACACCATATATTTT.

The chain has TRBV4-2 and TRBJ2-3; TRBD2 aligns across 10 bases. The CDR3 sequence is 20 residues long. J gave up 2 bases and V 0 bases, and 14 bases lay outside the gene matches. The germline V gene encodes CDR1 LGHNA and CDR2 YNFKEQ. The DNA for the CDR3 is TGTGCCAGCAGCCAAGATCCCAGCGACCGTAGCGGGGGGAACACAGATACGCAGTATTTT. Its translation is CASSQDPSDRSGGNTDTQYF.

This chain connects TRBV9 to TRBJ1-2; D gene ambiguous. The length of the CDR3 is 15 residues. Trimming removed 4 bases from V and 0 bases from J, with 13 bases in between. The germline gives CDR1 SGDLS, CDR2 YYNGEE. The CDR3 DNA sequence: TGTGCCAGCAGCTCTGGGTTATCCCCTAACTATGGCTACACCTTC. It encodes CASSSGLSPNYGYTF. The whole variable domain, filled in from reference TRBV9 and TRBJ1-2, reads DSGVTQTPKHLITATGQRVTLRCSPRSGDLSVYWYQQSLDQGLQFLIQYYNGEERAKGNILERFSAQQFPDLHSELNLSSLELGDSALYFCASSSGLSPNYGYTFGSGTRLTVV.

The rearrangement links TRBV5-1 to TRBJ1-2, with D perhaps TRBD1 (5 bases). The CDR3 loop spans 17 amino acids. Germline loops: CDR1 SGHRS, CDR2 YFSETQ. Trimming stripped 4 bases from V and 1 base from J, with 20 bases between. The CDR3 coding sequence is TGCGCCAGCAGCGTGAGTTCCGGGACGGGAAATAACTATGGCTACACCTTC. It is translated as CASSVSSGTGNNYGYTF.

The V and J genes are TRBV25-1 and TRBJ2-2, with 8 bases fitting TRBD2. Germline loops: CDR1 MGHDK, CDR2 SYGVNS. CDR3 length: 15 amino acids. J was trimmed by 0 bases and V by 9 bases; bases with no gene match: 6. This CDR3 reads CARAWRGANTGELFF. CDR3 DNA sequence: TGTGCCAGGGCTTGGCGGGGGGCGAACACCGGGGAGCTGTTTTTT.

V and J are TRBV4-3 and TRBJ2-7, with 10 bases identical to TRBD1. CDR3 length equals 17 residues. The J segment lost 4 bases and the V segment lost 2 bases, leaving 11 bases of the junction unmatched. Germline-derived CDR1 and CDR2 are LGHNA and YSLEER. The CDR3: CASSQYRQGATTYEQYF. The DNA for the CDR3 is TGCGCCAGCAGCCAATATAGACAGGGGGCGACGACTTACGAGCAGTACTTC.

The CDR3 here is CASSLSGSYNEQFF. The DNA for the CDR3 is TGTGCCAGCAGCTTAAGCGGATCCTACAATGAGCAGTTCTTC. The rearrangement uses TRBV7-9 and TRBJ2-1; perhaps TRBD2 as D (5 bases). The CDR3 sequence is 14 residues long. Germline lookup yields CDR1 SEHNR and CDR2 FQNEAQ (reference sequence). Trimming cost V 2 bases and J 1 base, with 6 bases left between them.